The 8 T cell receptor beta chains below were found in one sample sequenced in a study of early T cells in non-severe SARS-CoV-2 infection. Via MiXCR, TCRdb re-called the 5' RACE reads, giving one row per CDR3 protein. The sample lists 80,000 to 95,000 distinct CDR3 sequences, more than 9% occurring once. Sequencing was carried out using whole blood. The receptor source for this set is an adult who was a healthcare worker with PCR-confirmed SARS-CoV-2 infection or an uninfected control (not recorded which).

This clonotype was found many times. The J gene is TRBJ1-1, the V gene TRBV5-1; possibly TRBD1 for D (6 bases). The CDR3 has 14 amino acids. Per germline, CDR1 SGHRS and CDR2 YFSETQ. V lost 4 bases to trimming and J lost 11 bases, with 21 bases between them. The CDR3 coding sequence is TGCGCCAGCAGCCCCCTGGCAGGGGAGGATCGGGCTTTCTTT. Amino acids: CASSPLAGEDRAFF.

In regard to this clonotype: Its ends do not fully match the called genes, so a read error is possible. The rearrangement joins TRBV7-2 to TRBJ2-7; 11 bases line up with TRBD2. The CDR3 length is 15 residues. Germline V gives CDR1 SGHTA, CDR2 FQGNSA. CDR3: CASSIATSGRYEQYF. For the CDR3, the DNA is TGTGCCAGCAGCATAGCCACTAGCGGGAGATACGAGCAGTACTTC.

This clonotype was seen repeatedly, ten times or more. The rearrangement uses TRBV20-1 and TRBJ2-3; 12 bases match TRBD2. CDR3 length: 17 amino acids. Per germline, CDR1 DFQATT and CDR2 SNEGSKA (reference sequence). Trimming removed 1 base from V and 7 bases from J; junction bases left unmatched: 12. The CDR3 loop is CSARGDPASGRAYTQYF. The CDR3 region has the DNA TGCAGTGCTAGAGGGGACCCTGCTAGCGGGAGGGCCTATACGCAGTATTTT.

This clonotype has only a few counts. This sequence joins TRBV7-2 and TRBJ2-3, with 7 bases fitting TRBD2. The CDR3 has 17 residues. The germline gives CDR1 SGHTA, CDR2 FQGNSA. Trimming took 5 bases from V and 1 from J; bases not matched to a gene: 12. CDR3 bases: TGTGCCAGCAGCGACAAGGGGAAGCGGGGAGGCACAGATACGCAGTATTTT. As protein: CASSDKGKRGGTDTQYF.

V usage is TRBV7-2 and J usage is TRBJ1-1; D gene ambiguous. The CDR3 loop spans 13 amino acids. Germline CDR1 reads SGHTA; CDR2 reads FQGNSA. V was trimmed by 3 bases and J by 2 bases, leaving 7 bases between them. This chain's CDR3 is CASSLYSNTEAFF. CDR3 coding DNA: TGTGCCAGCAGCTTGTACAGCAACACTGAAGCTTTCTTT. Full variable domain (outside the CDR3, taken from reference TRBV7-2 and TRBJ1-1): GAGVSQSPSNKVTEKGKDVELRCDPISGHTALYWYRQSLGQGLEFLIYFQGNSAPDKSGLPSDRFSAERTGGSVSTLTIQRTQQEDSAVYLCASSLYSNTEAFFGQGTRLTVV.

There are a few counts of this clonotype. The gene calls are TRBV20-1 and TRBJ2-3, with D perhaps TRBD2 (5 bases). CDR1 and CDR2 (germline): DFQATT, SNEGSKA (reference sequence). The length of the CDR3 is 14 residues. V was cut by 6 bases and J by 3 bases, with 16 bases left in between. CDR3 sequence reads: CSASHGRGTDTQYF. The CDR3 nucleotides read TGCAGTGCATCTCACGGCAGAGGGACAGATACGCAGTATTTT.

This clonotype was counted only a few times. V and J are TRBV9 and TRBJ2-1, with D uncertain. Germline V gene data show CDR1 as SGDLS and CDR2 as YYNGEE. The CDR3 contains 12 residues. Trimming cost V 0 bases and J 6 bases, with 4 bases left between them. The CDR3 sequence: CASSVGSNEQFF. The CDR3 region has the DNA TGTGCCAGCAGCGTAGGAAGCAATGAGCAGTTCTTC.

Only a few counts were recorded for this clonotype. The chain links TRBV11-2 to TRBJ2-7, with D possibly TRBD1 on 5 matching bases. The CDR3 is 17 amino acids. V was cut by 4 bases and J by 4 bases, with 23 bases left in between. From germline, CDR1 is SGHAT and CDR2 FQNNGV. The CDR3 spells CASSSFRSGQAFYEQYF. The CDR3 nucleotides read TGTGCCAGCAGCTCATTCCGCTCAGGGCAGGCATTTTACGAGCAGTACTTC.